This T cell receptor beta chain derives from a study of OX40 agonist ivuxolimab in advanced cancers. Study background: Allowance was made for prior anti-PD-1, anti-PD-L1 or anti-CTLA-4 therapy, and 35% to 40% had some.

This table comes from immunoSEQ multiplex PCR, and its TCRdb copy is limited to in-frame clones, with some not included. The table has approximately 32,000 clones, approximately 89% seen once. Germline V gives CDR1 MGHDK, CDR2 SYGVNS. The V gene end was trimmed by 5 bases and the J gene end by 4 bases; junction bases not matched to a gene: 8. The CDR3 has 17 amino acids. The chain carries TRBV25-1 and TRBJ2-2; 12 nucleotides line up with TRBD1. The receptor was derived from an adult with an advanced solid tumor such as melanoma, head and neck, liver or kidney cancer. The sequences come from CD4+ or CD8+ T cells sorted from blood, collected in a trial of the OX40 agonist ivuxolimab. CDR3 amino acids: CASSLGQGAGFTGELFF. The CDR3 nucleotides are TGTGCCAGCAGTTTGGGACAGGGGGCGGGTTTCACCGGGGAGCTGTTTTTT.